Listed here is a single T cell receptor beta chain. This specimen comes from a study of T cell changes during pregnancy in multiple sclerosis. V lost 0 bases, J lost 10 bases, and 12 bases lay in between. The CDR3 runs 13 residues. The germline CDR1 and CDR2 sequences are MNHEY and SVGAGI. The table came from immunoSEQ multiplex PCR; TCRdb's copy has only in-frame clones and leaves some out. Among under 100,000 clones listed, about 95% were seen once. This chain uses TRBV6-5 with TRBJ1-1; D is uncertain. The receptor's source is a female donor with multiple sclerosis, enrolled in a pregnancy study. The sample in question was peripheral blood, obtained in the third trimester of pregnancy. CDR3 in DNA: TGTGCCAGCAGTTACTCGACGGGTACGGGAGCTTTCTTT. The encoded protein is CASSYSTGTGAFF.